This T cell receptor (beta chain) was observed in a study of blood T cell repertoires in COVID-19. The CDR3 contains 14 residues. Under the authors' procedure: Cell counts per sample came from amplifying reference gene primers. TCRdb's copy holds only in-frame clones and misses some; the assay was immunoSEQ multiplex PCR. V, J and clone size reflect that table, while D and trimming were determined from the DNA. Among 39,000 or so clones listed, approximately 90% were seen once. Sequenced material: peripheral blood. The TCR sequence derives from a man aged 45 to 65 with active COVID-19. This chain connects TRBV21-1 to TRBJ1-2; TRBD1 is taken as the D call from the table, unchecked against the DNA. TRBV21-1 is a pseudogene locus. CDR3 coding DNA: TGTGCCAGCAGTTCGGACAGGGCCAACTATGGCTACACCTTC. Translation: CASSSDRANYGYTF.